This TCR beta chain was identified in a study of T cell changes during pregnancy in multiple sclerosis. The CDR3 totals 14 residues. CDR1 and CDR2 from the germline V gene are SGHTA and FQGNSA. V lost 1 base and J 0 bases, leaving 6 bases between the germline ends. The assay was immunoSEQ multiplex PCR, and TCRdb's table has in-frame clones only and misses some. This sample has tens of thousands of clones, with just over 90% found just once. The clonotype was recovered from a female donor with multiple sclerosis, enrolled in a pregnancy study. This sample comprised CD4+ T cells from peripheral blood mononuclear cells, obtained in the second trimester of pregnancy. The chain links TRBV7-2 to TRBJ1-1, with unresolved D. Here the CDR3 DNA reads TGTGCCAGCAGCTTAGACAGCATGAACACTGAAGCTTTCTTT. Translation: CASSLDSMNTEAFF.